Sequencing of this T cell receptor beta chain was carried out in a study of cytomegalovirus exposure and HLA in healthy donors. Study observations and caveats: Both high specificity and high sensitivity reportedly marked the classifier's diagnosis of cytomegalovirus status. Most TCRs appeared rarely, but some public TCRs recurred in many donors. The study recorded more than 150 TCR beta chains that were cytomegalovirus-associated. In a later analysis, TCR beta V- and J-gene trimming showed a link to a missense DCLRE1C variant.

CDR1 and CDR2 from the germline V gene are SGHAT and FQNNGV. The CDR3 has 15 residues. V shed 2 bases and J 4 bases; nucleotides not matched to a gene: 4. About this clone: The antigen is undetermined.

The PCR employed 60 Vbeta primers together with 13 Jbeta primers. The assay was immunoSEQ multiplex PCR, and TCRdb's table has in-frame clones only and misses some. The data contain more than 100,000 clones, about 62% of them singletons. The material sequenced was PBMCs. The source of this sequence is a woman aged 40 to 50 in good health and CMV-seropositive. The chain joins TRBV11-2 to TRBJ1-2, with 10 bases identical to TRBD1. The CDR3 region is CASSLPGQGIYGYTF. The DNA of the CDR3 is TGTGCCAGCAGCTTACCGGGACAGGGGATCTATGGCTACACCTTC.